One TCR beta chain is described in this entry. This record comes from a study of blood T cell repertoires in COVID-19. Study background: Samples taken during acute and convalescent COVID-19 were collected in the United States, Italy and Spain.

This CDR3 region has 13 residues. V was pared by 5 bases and J by 7 bases, with 12 bases between. The germline CDR1 and CDR2 sequences are MDHEN and SYDVKM. Methods used by the authors: The assay estimated nucleated cells by amplifying reference gene primers. This table comes from immunoSEQ multiplex PCR, and its TCRdb copy is limited to in-frame clones, with some not included. From that table come the V and J calls and clone size; the DNA was used to work out D and trimming. The sample lists approximately 210,000 clones, roughly 80% occurring once. The chain employs TRBV28 and TRBJ1-5; no clear D. The sequenced sample consisted of peripheral blood. This sequence was found in a human donor in a cohort sampled during active COVID-19. CDR3 coding DNA: TGTGCCAGCAGTCGGAGGGCCCTCCAGCCCCAGCATTTT. Translating it yields CASSRRALQPQHF.